The rows below give T cell receptor beta chains drawn from one sample of a study of metastatic and nonmetastatic thyroid tumors. TCRdb reassembled clones from the PCR reads with MiXCR. The sample lists tens of thousands of clones, around 25% occurring once. Specimen: blood. These receptors were taken from a male donor with papillary thyroid cancer or a benign thyroid nodule (not recorded which). Some clones in this sample may be carry-over from other donors' samples. The CDR3 runs from the conserved cysteine through the conserved F or W. D genes are given only for firm matches. The listing skips clone size in some rows; elsewhere it reads once, few, many or a size class.

NA	TRBD2	TRBV30	TRBJ2-1	CAWKGGSGYNEQFF	TGTGCCTGGAAGGGCGGGAGTGGGTACAATGAGCAGTTCTTC
few	TRBD1	TRBV7-9	TRBJ2-7	CASSSRDRGGYDQYF	TGTGCCAGCAGCTCTCGGGACAGGGGGGGGTACGATCAGTACTTC
few	TRBD2	TRBV10-3	TRBJ2-7	CAISEETSGTYEQYF	TGTGCCATCAGTGAAGAGACTAGCGGTACCTACGAGCAGTACTTC
many	TRBD2	TRBV2	TRBJ2-5	CASRIPGTSGFSQEETQYF	TGTGCCAGCAGGATACCTGGGACTAGCGGCTTCTCTCAGGAAGAGACCCAGTACTTC
NA	NA	TRBV27	TRBJ2-7	CASKSWTDYEQYF	TGTGCCAGCAAATCGTGGACAGACTACGAGCAGTACTTC
few	TRBD2	TRBV3-1	TRBJ2-3	CASSRRLAGSTDTQYF	TGTGCCAGCAGCCGAAGACTAGCGGGTTCCACAGATACGCAGTATTTT
many	NA	TRBV19	TRBJ2-2	CASSIGLNTGELFF	TGTGCCAGTAGTATAGGCCTTAACACCGGGGAGCTGTTTTTT
NA	NA	TRBV30	TRBJ2-7	CAWSGQGAREQYF	TGTGCCTGGAGTGGGCAGGGTGCGAGGGAGCAGTACTTC
few	NA	TRBV28	TRBJ2-1	CASSLPENLRQFF	TGTGCCAGCAGTCTACCCGAAAATCTCAGGCAGTTCTTC
many	NA	TRBV20-1	TRBJ2-1	CSASGESSYNEQFF	TGCAGTGCTAGCGGCGAGAGCTCCTACAATGAGCAGTTCTTC